The entry that follows covers one T cell receptor (beta chain) sequence. This entry is derived from a study of blood T cell repertoires in COVID-19. Background on the study: T cells, B-cell-depleted T cells, or PBMCs provided the cDNA or gDNA that served as material.

The CDR3 loop spans 15 amino acids. CDR1 WSHSY and CDR2 SAAADI come from the germline V gene. The V and J ends lost 6 bases and 2 bases respectively, with 14 bases between them. Participants came from 24 US areas, aged roughly 18 to 89 years. Each participant's cohort was designated according to participant-reported clinical history. Sequencing was performed with immunoSEQ multiplex PCR; in TCRdb, only in-frame clones are kept and a portion is missing. Of some 220,000 clones in the sample, roughly 80% are singletons; the top ten hold approximately 1.2%. V gene TRBV10-2 combines with J gene TRBJ1-3; D gene ambiguous. The TCR was taken from a woman aged 40 to 49 with acute COVID-19. Sequenced material: PBMCs or T cells enriched from blood (not recorded which). The CDR3 DNA follows: TGCGCCAGCAGCCTAGGACTGGGGACTGGAAACACCATATATTTT. It encodes CASSLGLGTGNTIYF.